This entry concerns a single TCR beta chain. The antigen is unknown. This entry belongs to a study of shared clonotypes between healthy human individuals. Points from the study as a whole: Against clonotypes common to all four donors, non-shared ones had lower generation probabilities.

The CDR3 length is 16 residues. From germline, CDR1 is LNHDA and CDR2 SQIVND (reference sequence). Between the trimmed V and J ends, which lost 7 bases and 5 bases, there was a span of 24 bases. Every immunoSEQ plate was one replicate of a subset's evenly spread DNA. The method was immunoSEQ multiplex PCR; TCRdb's version includes in-frame clones alone and lacks a portion of them. There are about 1.1 million clones in the sample; 70% to 85% occur only once, and 0.89% lies in the top ten. The chain employs TRBV19 and TRBJ2-7; a weak D match, TRBD2 (6 bases). This receptor was identified in a man younger than 30 in good health. Some clones in this sample may be carry-over from other donors' samples. The sample consisted of memory CD4+ T cells from PBMCs. Subset denoted: CD45RA-negative fraction. In DNA, the CDR3 is TGTGCCAGTACCCATTCCCTAGCGCTAGCGTTCGACGAGCAGTACTTC. Residues: CASTHSLALAFDEQYF.